The present T cell receptor (beta chain) was sequenced within a study of B cell selection in AIRE deficiency (dated by TCRdb to the late 2010s). About the investigation overall: Researchers compared TCRbeta repertoires of sorted blood CD4+ conventional T cells and regulatory T cells in AIRE-deficient patients with those in healthy controls. The TCR-sequenced cohort comprised five AIRE-deficient APECED patients and five healthy control donors. General conclusions and limits of the study: Among fewer than 4,500 shared Treg TCRbeta sequences, around 30% were shared exclusively among healthy donors and 9.3% exclusively among patients, which suggests that Treg selection is less efficient in the absence of AIRE. Roughly 31% of the Treg TCRbeta sequences shared among healthy donors were found in patient Tconv cells, which suggests that Treg-biased clones were diverted into the Tconv compartment. Only TCRbeta chains were sequenced, and about a third of the Treg sequences shared among healthy donors were also detected in healthy Tconv cells, possibly owing to differing TCRalpha chains. Shared Treg sequences had shorter CDR3s, reflecting a bias toward rearrangements with few non-templated nucleotide insertions. In AIRE-deficient patients, Tconv and Treg cells had TCRBV gene usage, CDR3 length and TCR diversity comparable to those in healthy donors.

As for this clone: Its antigen is not yet known. Base qualities are missing; no much larger clone stands one base away.

At the junction V is shortened by 0 bases and J by 4 bases; bases outside the gene matches: 6. The germline V gene supplies CDR1 SGHVS and CDR2 FNYEAQ. The CDR3 contains 18 residues, cysteine and phenylalanine counted. The DNA shown is the 54-base CDR3, in frame from base 1. The immunoSEQ platform was used to sequence the TCRbeta chains. As for the authors' bioinformatics: When conventional T cell repertoires were pooled, 85,000 to 120,000 distinct in-frame TCRbeta sequences were obtained from patients and 13.4x10^4 from healthy donors. Treg TCRbeta sequences found in two or more individuals were classed as public, and these public Treg TCRbeta sequences were then looked for in Tconv repertoires. Group differences were tested with Mann-Whitney U tests and Bonferroni-Dunn correction in GraphPad Prism 7.03. TCRdb mirrors the immuneACCESS table, restricted to in-frame sequences. Some clones are absent from its copies; in checked studies, under half trace to an unresolved V gene, and the reason for the others is unknown. The V and J calls and clone size come from that table; D and trimming were worked out from the DNA. This sample lists approximately 24,000 clones; approximately 96% were detected once. Jointly, the top ten make up approximately 0.17% of the sample.

Conventional CD4 T cells were sorted as CD4+CD127+ cells. The control samples were obtained from healthy donors who were not related to the patients. Sorting of Tconv and Treg cells intended for TCRbeta sequencing was performed on a FACSAria flow cytometer. The sorted cells went into 5-ml round-bottom polystyrene tubes, and the dry cell pellets were then frozen at -80 degrees C until sequencing. This TCR derives from a human donor in good health. The sequence joins TRBV7-6 to TRBJ2-5, with 15 bases in between that match TRBD2. Sequenced sample: CD4+CD127+ conventional T cells sorted from PBMCs. The CDR3 region has the sequence CASSLAGLAGGFGETQYF. The nucleotide sequence is TGTGCCAGCAGCTTAGCGGGACTAGCGGGGGGTTTCGGAGAGACCCAGTACTTC.